A selection of T cell receptor beta chains follows, all from one sample in a study of T cell changes during pregnancy in multiple sclerosis. Repertoires were generated with immunoSEQ multiplex PCR, while TCRdb's copy carries only in-frame clones and drops some. The sample lists 75,000 to 100,000 clones; approximately 92% were seen once. The input for sequencing was peripheral blood, taken after pregnancy. The receptors derive from a female donor with multiple sclerosis, enrolled in a pregnancy study. The CDR3 runs from the conserved cysteine through the conserved F or W. D genes are given only for firm matches. Clone size is not always given. Where it is, it says once, few, many or a class for expanded clones.

V gene	J gene	CDR3 length	D gene	clone size	CDR3 protein	CDR3 DNA
TRBV6-1	TRBJ2-2	13	-	-	CASHREHTGELFF	TGTGCCAGCCACCGGGAACACACCGGGGAGCTGTTTTTT
TRBV19	TRBJ2-5	15	TRBD2	-	CASSILAGAQETQYF	TGTGCCAGTAGTATCCTAGCGGGAGCCCAAGAGACCCAGTACTTC
TRBV7-9	TRBJ2-5	15	-	-	CASSPRGSGQETQYF	TGTGCCAGCAGCCCACGGGGATCGGGGCAAGAGACCCAGTACTTC
TRBV29-1	TRBJ1-5	13	TRBD1	-	CSVRTGTRQPQHF	TGCAGCGTTCGGACAGGGACCCGTCAGCCCCAGCATTTT
TRBV4-2	TRBJ2-7	12	-	-	CASSQGPYEQYF	TGTGCCAGCAGCCAAGGGCCCTACGAGCAGTACTTC
TRBV7-4	TRBJ1-3	17	-	-	CASSLAVRQSLGNTIYF	TGTGCCAGCAGCTTAGCTGTGAGACAGTCGCTTGGCAACACCATATATTTT
TRBV19	TRBJ2-7	13	-	-	CASSPPEGYEQYF	TGTGCCAGTAGTCCCCCGGAGGGCTACGAGCAGTACTTC
TRBV7-9	TRBJ1-1	17	TRBD1	-	CASSPTYSTGGDTEAFF	TGTGCCAGCAGCCCTACATATTCGACAGGGGGTGACACTGAAGCTTTCTTT
TRBV27	TRBJ2-1	16	TRBD2	-	CASSPPLAGHLNEQFF	TGTGCCAGCAGTCCTCCCCTAGCGGGGCATCTAAATGAGCAGTTCTTC
TRBV6-1	TRBJ2-1	16	TRBD2	-	CASSERLAGVLNEQFF	TGTGCCAGCAGTGAAAGACTAGCGGGGGTTCTAAATGAGCAGTTCTTC
TRBV2	TRBJ1-2	14	TRBD1	-	CASTRTGGVYGYTF	TGTGCCAGCACCCGGACAGGGGGCGTCTATGGCTACACCTTC
TRBV19	TRBJ1-2	14	-	-	CASREGRRNYGYTF	TGTGCCAGTAGAGAGGGTAGGCGTAACTATGGCTACACCTTC
TRBV5-1	TRBJ2-2	16	TRBD1	-	CASSTGTGVFSGELFF	TGCGCCAGCAGCACCGGGACAGGGGTTTTTTCCGGGGAGCTGTTTTTT
TRBV6-5	TRBJ2-7	14	-	-	CASSYVDRTYEQYF	TGTGCCAGCAGTTATGTGGACAGAACCTACGAGCAGTACTTC
TRBV28	TRBJ1-1	16	TRBD1	-	CASSSNDFTGGPEAFF	TGTGCCAGCAGTTCCAACGATTTCACAGGGGGCCCTGAAGCTTTCTTT
TRBV7-2	TRBJ2-7	14	-	-	CASSLAQGPYEQYF	TGTGCCAGCAGCTTAGCACAGGGACCCTACGAGCAGTACTTC
TRBV7-2	TRBJ2-7	13	TRBD1	-	CASSTPGTESKYF	TGTGCCAGCAGCACTCCCGGGACAGAAAGCAAGTACTTC
TRBV7-3	TRBJ2-5	14	TRBD2	-	CASSLGGREETQYF	TGTGCCAGCAGCTTAGGGGGGAGGGAAGAGACCCAGTACTTC
TRBV7-9	TRBJ1-5	14	TRBD1	-	CASSLGQGNQPQHF	TGTGCCAGCAGCCTAGGACAGGGCAATCAGCCCCAGCATTTT
TRBV7-2	TRBJ1-2	15	TRBD1	-	CASSLIGGQGHGYTF	TGTGCCAGCAGCTTAATAGGAGGACAGGGTCATGGCTACACCTTC
TRBV9	TRBJ2-7	15	-	-	CASSVAGTLPYEQYF	TGTGCCAGCAGCGTAGCCGGGACTTTACCCTACGAGCAGTACTTC
TRBV30	TRBJ2-7	12	-	-	CAYTTSPREQYF	TGTGCCTACACGACTTCTCCGAGGGAGCAGTACTTC
TRBV4-3	TRBJ1-5	15	-	-	CASSQDSGNDQPQHF	TGCGCCAGCAGCCAAGATTCAGGGAATGATCAGCCCCAGCATTTT
TRBV6-5	TRBJ1-2	15	-	-	CASSYRTVTNYGYTF	TGTGCCAGCAGTTACCGGACAGTGACTAACTATGGCTACACCTTC
TRBV2	TRBJ2-6	17	TRBD1	-	CASSWDRGGSGANVLTF	TGTGCCAGCAGTTGGGACAGGGGAGGCTCTGGGGCCAACGTCCTGACTTTC
TRBV27	TRBJ2-1	16	TRBD2	-	CASSLFGTSGRNEQFF	TGTGCCAGCAGTTTATTCGGGACTAGCGGACGCAATGAGCAGTTCTTC
TRBV29-1	TRBJ1-4	13	-	-	CSVGQLSNEKLFF	TGCAGCGTAGGACAGCTGTCTAATGAAAAACTGTTTTTT
TRBV30	TRBJ2-7	13	TRBD1	-	CAWGGTGTYEQYF	TGTGCCTGGGGAGGGACAGGGACCTACGAGCAGTACTTC
TRBV30	TRBJ1-2	16	-	-	CAWSVRRQTTNYGYTF	TGTGCCTGGAGTGTTCGGAGGCAGACCACAAACTATGGCTACACCTTC
TRBV25-1	TRBJ2-5	16	TRBD1	-	CASSDSGTGGRETQYF	TGTGCCAGCAGTGATTCGGGAACAGGGGGTAGGGAGACCCAGTACTTC
TRBV5-8	TRBJ1-1	14	-	-	CASSFYRGGAEAFF	TGTGCCAGCAGCTTTTACCGGGGAGGTGCTGAAGCTTTCTTT
TRBV30	TRBJ1-2	13	TRBD1	once	CAWSPTGDYGYTF	TGTGCCTGGAGTCCGACAGGGGACTATGGCTACACCTTC
TRBV29-1	TRBJ1-1	12	-	once	CSVTGGGTEAFF	TGCAGCGTCACGGGGGGAGGGACTGAAGCTTTCTTT
TRBV7-9	TRBJ2-5	15	-	-	CASSLGRTTEETQYF	TGTGCCAGCAGCTTAGGAAGGACTACGGAAGAGACCCAGTACTTC
TRBV19	TRBJ1-1	13	-	-	CASNPGMNTEAFF	TGTGCCAGTAACCCAGGGATGAACACTGAAGCTTTCTTT
TRBV7-9	TRBJ1-2	15	TRBD1	-	CASSLPTGAVYGYTF	TGTGCCAGCAGCCTACCGACAGGGGCGGTCTATGGCTACACCTTC
TRBV20-1	TRBJ1-4	11	-	-	CISRINEKLFF	TGCATCTCGCGGATTAATGAAAAACTGTTTTTT
TRBV29-1	TRBJ1-3	19	-	-	CSVEWDWGKQGFSGNTIYF	TGCAGCGTTGAGTGGGATTGGGGAAAACAGGGTTTCTCTGGAAACACCATATATTTT
TRBV6-5	TRBJ2-1	13	TRBD2	-	CASRWTSGNEQFF	TGTGCCAGCAGATGGACTAGCGGCAATGAGCAGTTCTTC
TRBV4-1	TRBJ2-5	14	-	-	CASSQEWRGETQYF	TGCGCCAGCAGCCAAGAATGGCGAGGGGAGACCCAGTACTTC
TRBV6-6	TRBJ1-2	12	-	-	CASSREAYGYTF	TGTGCCAGCAGCCGGGAGGCCTATGGCTACACCTTC
TRBV5-6	TRBJ1-2	16	-	-	CASSPRQGAGTYGYTF	TGTGCCAGCAGCCCCAGGCAGGGCGCGGGGACTTATGGCTACACCTTC
TRBV29-1	TRBJ2-7	15	TRBD1	-	CSVEDHRGLHYEQYF	TGCAGCGTTGAAGATCACAGGGGGTTACACTACGAGCAGTACTTC
TRBV5-4	TRBJ1-1	14	-	-	CASSLSVTNTEAFF	TGTGCCAGCAGCTTGTCGGTAACGAACACTGAAGCTTTCTTT
TRBV11-2	TRBJ2-7	14	TRBD1	-	CASRWDSGTYEQYF	TGTGCCAGCAGGTGGGACAGTGGAACCTACGAGCAGTACTTC
TRBV6-1	TRBJ2-7	15	TRBD1	-	CASSPNRQGAGEQYF	TGTGCCAGCAGTCCGAATAGACAGGGGGCCGGAGAGCAGTACTTC
TRBV7-7	TRBJ1-1	19	-	-	CASSLTRIGTMWGHTEAFF	TGTGCCAGCAGCTTGACGCGGATCGGGACAATGTGGGGACACACTGAAGCTTTCTTT
TRBV5-5	TRBJ1-5	14	-	-	CASSSGSAIQPQHF	TGTGCCAGCAGTTCCGGGAGTGCAATCCAGCCCCAGCATTTT
TRBV4-1	TRBJ2-7	17	TRBD1	-	CASSQDPGQGTLYEQYF	TGCGCCAGCAGCCAAGACCCCGGACAGGGGACGCTTTACGAGCAGTACTTC
TRBV19	TRBJ1-6	15	TRBD1	-	CASRPWDREYSPLHF	TGTGCCAGTAGGCCCTGGGACAGGGAATATTCACCCCTCCACTTT